This T cell receptor (beta chain) was sequenced during a study of shared clonotypes between healthy human individuals (dated by TCRdb to the early 2020s). With respect to the entire study: Three men and a couple of women, aged 18 to 49 years, made up the cohort. For each donor, three plates each were used for CD4 naive and CD4 memory, two plates were used for CD8 naive, and one plate was used for CD8 memory. The study deeply sequenced blood TCR repertoires of about 5 healthy adults to estimate repertoire size and the extent of clonotype sharing between individuals. Different laboratories and diverse techniques were used to prepare libraries and sequence TCR repertoires, to increase sequencing depth and limit assay-specific biases. Per donor, leukapheresis produced somewhere between about 0.85 and 10 billion PBMCs.

Healthy HIV-negative adults with no recently reported acute infections or vaccinations were included as donors. Only Caucasian adults living in Nashville, Tennessee, USA were represented among the donors. CD4+ T cells were enriched through magnetic negative selection, after which naive cells were positively selected on CD45RA and the remaining negative fraction served as the memory subset. After blood collection by leukapheresis, PBMCs were isolated using Ficoll-Histopaque density gradient centrifugation and then cryopreserved in the vapor phase of liquid nitrogen. Analytical flow cytometry was used to check the purity and quantity of each magnetically sorted T cell population. From each sorted fraction, genomic DNA was isolated and quantified by UV absorbance on a Nanodrop 2000c. Using the deep immunoSEQ assay, multiplex PCR amplified TCR CDR3 regions from genomic DNA. Extracted genomic DNA from each cell subset was spread evenly across all wells of several immunoSEQ 96-well plates, with each plate serving as a replicate. For sorted subsets, around 0.2 ug of genomic DNA, equivalent to 25,000 to 30,000 T cell genomes, went into each replicate PCR. Purified libraries were measured with a Qubit 3.0 fluorometer, size-checked on a Bioanalyzer 2100, and measured again with the KAPA Library Quantification kit. Every immunoSEQ 96-well plate was sequenced on a dedicated single-read 150-cycle Illumina NextSeq 550 flow cell. The study's own analysis went as follows. Because the immunoSEQ output held only junctional sequences and lacked quality scores, the filtering could not match the filtering applied to full-length reads. Sequences were annotated with PyIR, a Python wrapper for IgBLAST v1.9, and V/J genes and CDR3 were assigned using IMGT germline references. Reads with weak V/J assignments (E-value above 1e-6), missing CDR3, stop codons, out-of-frame junctions, or ambiguous translated residues were removed. V3J clonotypes were defined as sequences sharing an identical inferred V gene, J gene, and CDR3 amino acid sequence. The percentage overlap between two repertoires was calculated by dividing the number of shared unique clonotypes by the size of the smaller repertoire. Three approaches were used to assess repertoire richness: RTK rarefaction, the Chao1 estimator, and Recon v2.1 estimates of unobserved clonotypes. OLGA was used to compute generation probabilities for all TCRbeta clonotypes that the gDNA method yielded from a few donors. TCRdb's version of the immuneACCESS table is confined to in-frame rearrangements and falls short of the full clone set. An unresolved V gene accounts for under half of the shortfall where checked; the remainder is of unknown origin. V and J calls plus clone size are reproduced from that table; the DNA served to infer D and trimming. This sample lists 1.4 million to 1.5 million clones; around 97% were detected once. Of the sample, about 1.2% is held by the ten largest clones.

As for this clone: Its recognized antigen is unknown. Base qualities are not provided; no much larger clone lies one nucleotide away.

The full study reports these points: Sharing across several donors was observed for about 5% of naive CD4, over 3% of naive CD8, over 2% of memory CD4, and over 0.3% of memory CD8 clonotypes. Incomplete sequencing was indicated by rarefaction of sorted-subset datasets, despite the large sequencing depth. Sampling was limited to blood, and TCR repertoires in tissue likely differ from TCR repertoires in blood. Because the study included a small number of donors, the genetic and exposure-history diversity represented was limited. Naive subsets generally had larger estimated clonotype richness than memory subsets. Pairwise subsampling indicated that sequencing depth was expected to affect the degree of clonotype sharing among donors. Compared with non-shared clonotypes, clonotypes shared by all four sorted-subset donors had higher generation probabilities.

The sequence came from a man aged 30 to 39 in good health. Sequencing was carried out using naive CD4+ T cells sorted from blood. Per the publication, the cell subset or site label means: CD45RA+ positively selected.

The CDR3 region: CAISERGREKLFF. The nucleotides are TGTGCCATCAGTGAGAGGGGCCGCGAAAAACTGTTTTTT. Rearrangement joined TRBV10-3 to TRBJ1-4; matching of 5 bases hints at TRBD1 as the D gene. Between the V and J ends, shortened by 2 bases and 8 bases respectively, the junction contains 9 bases. According to the germline V gene, CDR1 reads ENHRY and CDR2 reads SYGVKD. From its cysteine to its phenylalanine, the CDR3 spans 13 amino acids. The only DNA kept is the CDR3, 39 bases in frame from the first base.